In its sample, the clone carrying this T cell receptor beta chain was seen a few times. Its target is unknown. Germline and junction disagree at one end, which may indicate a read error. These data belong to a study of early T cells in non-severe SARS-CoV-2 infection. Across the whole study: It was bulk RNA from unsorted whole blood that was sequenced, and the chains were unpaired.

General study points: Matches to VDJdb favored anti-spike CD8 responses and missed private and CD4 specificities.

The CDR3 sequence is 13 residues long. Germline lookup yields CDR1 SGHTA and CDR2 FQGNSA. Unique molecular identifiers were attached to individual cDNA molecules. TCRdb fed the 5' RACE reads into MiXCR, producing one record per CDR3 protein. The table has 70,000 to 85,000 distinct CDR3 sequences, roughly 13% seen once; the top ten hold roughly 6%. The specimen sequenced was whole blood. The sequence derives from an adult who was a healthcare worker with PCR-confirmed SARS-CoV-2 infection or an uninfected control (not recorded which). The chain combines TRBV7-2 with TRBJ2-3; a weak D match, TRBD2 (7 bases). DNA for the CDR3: TGTGCCAGCAGCTTTCGGAGGGAGGGGGGCCAGGCTTTT. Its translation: CASSFRREGGQAF.